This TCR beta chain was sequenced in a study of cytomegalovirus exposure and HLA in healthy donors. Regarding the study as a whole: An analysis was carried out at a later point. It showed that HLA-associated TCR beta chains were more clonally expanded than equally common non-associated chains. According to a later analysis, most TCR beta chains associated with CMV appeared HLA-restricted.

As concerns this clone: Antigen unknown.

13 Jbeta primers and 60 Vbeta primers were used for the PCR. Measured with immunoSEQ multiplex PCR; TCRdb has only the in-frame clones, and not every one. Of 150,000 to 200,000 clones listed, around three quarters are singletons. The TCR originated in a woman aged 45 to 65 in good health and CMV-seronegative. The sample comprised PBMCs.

CDR3 region: CASTLDRGGYGYTF. The CDR3, as DNA: TGTGCCAGTACCTTGGACAGGGGAGGCTATGGCTACACCTTC. The V gene is TRBV19, the J gene TRBJ1-2, with 9 positions matching TRBD1. In germline, CDR1 is LNHDA, CDR2 SQIVND (reference sequence). This CDR3 has 14 amino acids. V lost 7 bases and J lost 4; bases outside the gene matches: 7. Combining the CDR3 with reference TRBV19 and TRBJ1-2 gives the whole variable domain DGGITQSPKYLFRKEGQNVTLSCEQNLNHDAMYWYRQDPGQGLRLIYYSQIVNDFQKGDIAEGYSVSREKKESFPLTVTSAQKNPTAFYLCASTLDRGGYGYTFGSGTRLTVV.